The TCR beta chain described here comes from a study of cytomegalovirus exposure and HLA in healthy donors. Study outcomes and limitations: Earlier analysis yielded a pattern in which most TCR beta V segments were productive about 90% or about 30% of the time. Later on, a genetic analysis was performed. It linked a missense variant in DCLRE1C with V- and J-gene trimming of TCR beta. Cytomegalovirus status, reportedly, was diagnosed with high specificity and sensitivity by the classifier.

Worth noting for this clone: Its antigen remains unknown.

PCR involved 60 Vbeta and 13 Jbeta primers. TCRdb's copy holds only in-frame clones and misses some; the assay was immunoSEQ multiplex PCR. The sample gives 110,000 to 150,000 clones, less than 10% of which show up once; 1.5% to 2% is in the top ten. V lost 7 bases and J lost 4; bases outside the gene matches: 3. This CDR3 contains 13 residues. Germline CDR1 is MNHNY and CDR2 is SVGAGI (reference sequence). The chain joins TRBV6-6 to TRBJ2-2, with 7 bases fitting TRBD1. Sequenced: PBMCs. The clonotype was recovered from a male donor in good health and CMV-seronegative. The CDR3 here is CASNTGVTGELFF. DNA of the CDR3: TGTGCCAGCAATACAGGGGTCACCGGGGAGCTGTTTTTT.